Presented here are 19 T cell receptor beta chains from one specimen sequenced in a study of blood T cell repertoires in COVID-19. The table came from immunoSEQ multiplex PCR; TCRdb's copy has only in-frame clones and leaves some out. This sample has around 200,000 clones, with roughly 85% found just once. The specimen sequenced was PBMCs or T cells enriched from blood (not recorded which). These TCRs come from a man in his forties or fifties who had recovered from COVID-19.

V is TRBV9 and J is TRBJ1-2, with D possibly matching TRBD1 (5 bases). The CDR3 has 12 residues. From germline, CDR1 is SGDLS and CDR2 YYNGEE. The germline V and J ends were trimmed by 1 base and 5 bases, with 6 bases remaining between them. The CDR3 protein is CASSVQGYGYTF. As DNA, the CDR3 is TGTGCCAGCAGCGTACAGGGTTATGGCTACACCTTC.

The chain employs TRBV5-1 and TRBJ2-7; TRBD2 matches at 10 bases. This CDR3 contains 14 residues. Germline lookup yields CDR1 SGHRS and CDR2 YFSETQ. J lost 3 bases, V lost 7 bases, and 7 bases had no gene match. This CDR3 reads CASGTSDRLYEQYF. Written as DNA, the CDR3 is TGCGCCAGCGGGACTAGCGATCGACTCTACGAGCAGTACTTC.

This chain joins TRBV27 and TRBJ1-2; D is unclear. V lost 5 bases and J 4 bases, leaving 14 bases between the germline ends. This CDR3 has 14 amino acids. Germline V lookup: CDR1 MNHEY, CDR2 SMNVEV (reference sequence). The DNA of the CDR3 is TGTGCCAGCAGTCCATCGGGGTTTGGCTATGGCTACACCTTC. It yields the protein CASSPSGFGYGYTF.

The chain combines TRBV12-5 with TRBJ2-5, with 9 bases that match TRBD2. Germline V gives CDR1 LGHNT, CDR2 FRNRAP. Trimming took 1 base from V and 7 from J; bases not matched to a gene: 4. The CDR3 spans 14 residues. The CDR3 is CASGLGAGGGTQYF. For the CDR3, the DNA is TGTGCTAGTGGTTTGGGAGCGGGAGGAGGGACCCAGTACTTC.

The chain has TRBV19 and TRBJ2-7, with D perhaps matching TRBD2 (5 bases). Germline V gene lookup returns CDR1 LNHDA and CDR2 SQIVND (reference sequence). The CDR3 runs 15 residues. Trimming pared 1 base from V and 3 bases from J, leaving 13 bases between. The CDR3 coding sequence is TGTGCCAGTAGTATAGGCCGCGGACTGGGCTACGAGCAGTACTTC. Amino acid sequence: CASSIGRGLGYEQYF.

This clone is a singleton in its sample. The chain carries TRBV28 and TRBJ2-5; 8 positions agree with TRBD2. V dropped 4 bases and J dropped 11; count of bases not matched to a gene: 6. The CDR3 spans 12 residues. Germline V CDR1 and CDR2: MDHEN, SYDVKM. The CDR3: CASSSGTSSQYF. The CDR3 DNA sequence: TGTGCCAGCAGTTCCGGGACTAGTTCTCAGTACTTC.

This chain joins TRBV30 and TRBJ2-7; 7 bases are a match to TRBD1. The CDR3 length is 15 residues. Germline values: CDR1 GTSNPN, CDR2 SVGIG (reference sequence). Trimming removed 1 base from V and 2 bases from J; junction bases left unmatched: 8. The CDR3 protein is CAWSAFRGTPYEQYF. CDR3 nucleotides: TGTGCCTGGAGTGCTTTCAGGGGGACCCCCTACGAGCAGTACTTC. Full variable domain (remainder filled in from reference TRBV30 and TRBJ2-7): SQTIHQWPATLVQPVGSPLSLECTVEGTSNPNLYWYRQAAGRGLQLLFYSVGIGQISSEVPQNLSASRPQDRQFILSSKKLLLSDSGFYLCAWSAFRGTPYEQYFGPGTRLTVT.

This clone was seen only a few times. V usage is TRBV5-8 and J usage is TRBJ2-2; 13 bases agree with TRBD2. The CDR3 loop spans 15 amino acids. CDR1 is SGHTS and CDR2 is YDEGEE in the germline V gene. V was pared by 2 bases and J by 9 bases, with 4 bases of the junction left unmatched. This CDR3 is CASSLLTSGRRELFF. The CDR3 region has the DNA TGTGCCAGCAGCTTATTGACTAGCGGGAGGAGGGAGCTGTTTTTT.

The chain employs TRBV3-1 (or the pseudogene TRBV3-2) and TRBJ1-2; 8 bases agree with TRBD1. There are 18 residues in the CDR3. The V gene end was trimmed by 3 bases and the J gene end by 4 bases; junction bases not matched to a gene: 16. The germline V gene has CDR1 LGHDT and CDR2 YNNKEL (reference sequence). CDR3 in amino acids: CASSHEVAGGGFGYGYTF. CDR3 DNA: TGTGCCAGCAGCCATGAAGTGGCAGGGGGCGGGTTTGGCTATGGCTACACCTTC.

The CDR3 is CASRTSGGTDTQYF. In DNA form, the CDR3 reads TGTGCCAGCCGGACTAGCGGAGGCACAGATACGCAGTATTTT. The chain links TRBV2 to TRBJ2-3, with 10 bases lining up with TRBD2. Trimming removed 8 bases from V and 1 base from J; junction bases left unmatched: 3. In germline, CDR1 is SNHLY, CDR2 FYNNEI. The CDR3 runs to 14 residues.

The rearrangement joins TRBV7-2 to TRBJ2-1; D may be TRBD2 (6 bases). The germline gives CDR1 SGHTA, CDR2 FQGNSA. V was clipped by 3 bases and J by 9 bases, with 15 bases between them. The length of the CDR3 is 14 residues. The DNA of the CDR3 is TGTGCCAGCAGCTTCGGTCAGAGGGGAGGTGAGCAGTTCTTC. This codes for CASSFGQRGGEQFF. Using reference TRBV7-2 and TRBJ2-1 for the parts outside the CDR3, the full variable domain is GAGVSQSPSNKVTEKGKDVELRCDPISGHTALYWYRQSLGQGLEFLIYFQGNSAPDKSGLPSDRFSAERTGGSVSTLTIQRTQQEDSAVYLCASSFGQRGGEQFFGPGTRLTVL.

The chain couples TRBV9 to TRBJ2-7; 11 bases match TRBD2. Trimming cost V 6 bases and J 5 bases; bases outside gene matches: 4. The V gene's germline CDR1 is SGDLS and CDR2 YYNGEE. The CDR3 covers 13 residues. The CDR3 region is CASNLAGGHEQYF. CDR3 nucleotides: TGTGCCAGCAATCTAGCGGGAGGTCACGAGCAGTACTTC. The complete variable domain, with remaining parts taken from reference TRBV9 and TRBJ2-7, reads DSGVTQTPKHLITATGQRVTLRCSPRSGDLSVYWYQQSLDQGLQFLIQYYNGEERAKGNILERFSAQQFPDLHSELNLSSLELGDSALYFCASNLAGGHEQYFGPGTRLTVT.

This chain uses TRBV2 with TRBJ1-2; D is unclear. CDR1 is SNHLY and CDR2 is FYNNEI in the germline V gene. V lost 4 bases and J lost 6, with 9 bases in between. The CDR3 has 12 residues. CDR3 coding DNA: TGTGCCAGCAGTGCCGAAACGGATGGCTACACCTTC. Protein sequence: CASSAETDGYTF.

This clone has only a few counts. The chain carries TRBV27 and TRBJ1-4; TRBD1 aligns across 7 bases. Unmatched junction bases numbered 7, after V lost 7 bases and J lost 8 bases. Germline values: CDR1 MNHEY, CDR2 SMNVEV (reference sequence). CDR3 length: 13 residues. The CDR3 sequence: CASTGGIGEKLFF. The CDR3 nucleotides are TGTGCCAGCACAGGGGGGATAGGGGAAAAACTGTTTTTT.

CDR3 DNA sequence: TGTGCCAGTAGTATAGTCGGGACAGCCTCCTACGAGCAGTACTTC. Translating gives CASSIVGTASYEQYF. The chain has TRBV19 and TRBJ2-7, with 7 bases fitting TRBD1. V was pared by 1 base and J by 0 bases, with 3 bases of the junction left unmatched. The CDR3 totals 15 residues. Germline V lookup: CDR1 LNHDA, CDR2 SQIVND (reference sequence).

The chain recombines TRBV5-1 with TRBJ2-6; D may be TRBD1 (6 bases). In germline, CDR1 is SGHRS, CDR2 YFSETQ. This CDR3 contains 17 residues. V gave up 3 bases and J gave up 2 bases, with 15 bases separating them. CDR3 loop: CASSSYREIAGANVLTF. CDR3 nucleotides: TGCGCCAGCAGCTCGTACAGGGAAATCGCTGGGGCCAACGTCCTGACTTTC.

CDR3 residues: CASRGTGPEKLFF. Here the CDR3 DNA reads TGTGCCAGCAGAGGAACAGGGCCCGAAAAACTGTTTTTT. The J gene is TRBJ1-4, the V gene TRBV2; D is possibly TRBD1 (6 bases). The germline V and J ends were trimmed by 6 bases and 8 bases, with 13 bases remaining between them. The length of the CDR3 is 13 residues. CDR1 is SNHLY and CDR2 is FYNNEI in the germline V gene.

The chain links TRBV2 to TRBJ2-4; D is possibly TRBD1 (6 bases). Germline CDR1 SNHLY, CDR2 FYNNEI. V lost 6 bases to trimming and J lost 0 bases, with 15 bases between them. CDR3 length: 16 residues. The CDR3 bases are TGTGCCAGCAGCCCTGACAGGTCCCTAGCCAAAAACATTCAGTACTTC. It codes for CASSPDRSLAKNIQYF.

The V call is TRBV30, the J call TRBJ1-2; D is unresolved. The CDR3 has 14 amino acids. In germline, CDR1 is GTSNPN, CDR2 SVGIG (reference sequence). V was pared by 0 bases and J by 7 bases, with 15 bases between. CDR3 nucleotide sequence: TGTGCCTGGAGTGTACTCCCTCCTAGAAGTGGCTACACCTTC. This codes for CAWSVLPPRSGYTF.